This T cell receptor beta chain was retrieved from a study of CD4 T cells in relation to SARS-CoV-2 and coronaviruses. Of note for this clone: Antigen: not known.

Sequencing used immunoSEQ multiplex PCR; TCRdb keeps in-frame clones, though not all of them. Of tens of thousands of clones listed, approximately 82% are singletons. Germline assignment: CDR1 SNHLY and CDR2 FYNNEI. This CDR3 spans 14 amino acids. V was trimmed by 5 bases and J by 4 bases, leaving 14 bases between them. The unexposed donors gave CD4+ T cells in about 2011-2018, prior to COVID-19. Isolation of CD4+ T cells took place after less than twelve days in culture. Cells permitting, SARS-CoV-2 S/N and four cold-coronavirus spikes were tested on unexposed-donor CD4+ T cells. This sequence was found in a human donor in good health. This chain links TRBV2 with TRBJ1-1; D remains ambiguous. Sequenced: CD4+ T cells from PBMCs, cultured in vitro. CDR3: CASSWAQTGTEAFF. As DNA, the CDR3 is TGTGCCAGCAGTTGGGCTCAAACGGGCACTGAAGCTTTCTTT. The full variable domain, its missing parts supplied by reference TRBV2 and TRBJ1-1, is EPEVTQTPSHQVTQMGQEVILRCVPISNHLYFYWYRQILGQKVEFLVSFYNNEISEKSEIFDDQFSVERPDGSNFTLKIRSTKLEDSAMYFCASSWAQTGTEAFFGQGTRLTVV.